The 8 T cell receptor beta chains listed next were all sequenced from one sample in a study of blood T cell repertoires in COVID-19. Sequencing used immunoSEQ multiplex PCR; TCRdb keeps in-frame clones, though not all of them. The repertoire includes about 74,000 clones, 88% of them detected once, and more than 4.5% sits in the top ten. The sample consisted of peripheral blood. The source is a woman at least 80 years old with acute or convalescent COVID-19.

This clone has more than one count but fewer than ten. In DNA form, the CDR3 reads TGTGCCAGCAGTGAAGGGACTCCAACTTCCGAGACCCAGTACTTC. The encoded protein is CASSEGTPTSETQYF. V and J are TRBV25-1 and TRBJ2-5, with D perhaps TRBD2 (6 bases). V lost 2 bases and J 5 bases, leaving 15 bases between the germline ends. CDR1 and CDR2 (germline): MGHDK, SYGVNS. The CDR3 extends over 15 amino acids.

This clone was observed a few times. The CDR3 protein is CATSDSWTSGRRAQETQYF. DNA for the CDR3: TGTGCCACCAGTGATTCCTGGACTAGCGGGAGAAGAGCCCAAGAGACCCAGTACTTC. The rearrangement joins TRBV24-1 to TRBJ2-5; 13 bases are a match to TRBD2. This CDR3 has 19 residues. Germline loops: CDR1 KGHDR, CDR2 SFDVKD. J lost 1 base, V lost 2 bases, and 9 bases had no gene match.

The chain employs TRBV19 and TRBJ2-2, with no clear D. Germline CDR1 reads LNHDA; CDR2 reads SQIVND (reference sequence). V lost 4 bases and J lost 0, with 6 bases in between. The CDR3 runs 14 residues. CDR3 sequence reads: CASSRLANTGELFF. CDR3 in DNA: TGTGCCAGTAGTAGGCTAGCGAACACCGGGGAGCTGTTTTTT.

This clone was observed a single time. The chain has TRBV7-9 and TRBJ1-6; D gene ambiguous. The ends were cut back, 2 bases at V and 8 bases at J, with 7 bases in the middle. The CDR3 sequence is 13 residues long. The germline V gene encodes CDR1 SEHNR and CDR2 FQNEAQ (reference sequence). CDR3 loop: CASSLRPDSPLHF. The CDR3 DNA reads as TGTGCCAGCAGCTTACGTCCAGATTCACCCCTCCACTTT.

The J gene is TRBJ2-1, the V gene TRBV9, with 9 bases lining up with TRBD2. The CDR3 is 15 amino acids. The ends lost 1 base at V and 5 bases at J; junction bases unmatched: 4. Germline V gives CDR1 SGDLS, CDR2 YYNGEE. The CDR3 region is CASSVLSGGNNEQFF. CDR3 coding DNA: TGTGCCAGCAGCGTACTCAGCGGGGGGAACAATGAGCAGTTCTTC.

This CDR3 is CASSLATRSGNTIYF. As DNA, the CDR3 is TGTGCCAGCAGCTTAGCGACGCGGTCTGGAAACACCATATATTTT. The V gene is TRBV7-9, the J gene TRBJ1-3; no firm D call. There are 15 residues in the CDR3. The V and J ends lost 0 bases and 1 base respectively, with 7 bases between them. Germline V gene lookup returns CDR1 SEHNR and CDR2 FQNEAQ (reference sequence).

The chain uses TRBV6-6 and TRBJ1-4, with 8 positions matching TRBD1. Germline loops: CDR1 MNHNY, CDR2 SVGAGI (reference sequence). Unmatched junction bases numbered 1, after V lost 4 bases and J lost 3 bases. This CDR3 has 14 amino acids. CDR3 nucleotide sequence: TGTGCCAGCAGTTCACAGGGGGCTAATGAAAAACTGTTTTTT. This translates into CASSSQGANEKLFF.

V and J are TRBV11-2 and TRBJ2-7, with a tentative D call TRBD1 (5 bases). CDR1 SGHAT and CDR2 FQNNGV come from the germline V gene. This CDR3 spans 14 amino acids. Trimming pared 5 bases from V and 1 base from J, leaving 12 bases between. As DNA, the CDR3 is TGTGCCAGCAGCCCCAGGGAAGTATCCTACGAGCAGTACTTC. Protein: CASSPREVSYEQYF.